This T cell receptor beta chain emerged from a study of blood T cells in healthy people across ages. This clonotype was detected only once. Donors ranged from roughly 6 to 100 years old and were healthy Caucasians in Russia. Then a second PCR, running roughly 7 to 11 cycles, was carried out with a sample-barcoded 5' primer and a J-beta primer mix. Any given sample supplied a minimum of 3 million CDR3-containing paired-end reads. TCRdb called the 5' RACE reads again in MiXCR, with one record for every CDR3 protein. Of about 560,000 distinct CDR3 sequences in the sample, approximately 26% were seen once. The CDR3 is 15 amino acids. The germline V gene has CDR1 SGHRS and CDR2 YFSETQ. Trimming cost V 0 bases and J 7 bases; bases outside gene matches: 6. This sample was also put to use in a study of T cells of mothers and their children. That source adds: Donors were a few healthy Caucasian mothers and their six children. No clones detected were persistent microchimeric T cell clones.

This receptor was obtained from a boy aged 2 to 10 in good health. The sample was blood. The V gene is TRBV5-1, the J gene TRBJ1-4, with TRBD1 identical over 7 bases. The CDR3, as DNA: TGCGCCAGCAGCTTGGATAACAGGGGATCTGAAAAACTGTTTTTT. Translated: CASSLDNRGSEKLFF.